These 9 T cell receptor beta chains originate from one sample sequenced in a study of shared clonotypes between healthy human individuals. This table comes from immunoSEQ multiplex PCR, and its TCRdb copy is limited to in-frame clones, with some not included. The sample consists of 2 million to 2.5 million clones, approximately 95% of them appearing once. Source material: naive CD4+ T cells sorted from blood. Subset: CD45RA+ positively selected. The source of these receptors is a man younger than 35 in good health.

This chain links TRBV4-3 with TRBJ1-4; the D is unclear. The germline V gene has CDR1 LGHNA and CDR2 YSLEER. The length of the CDR3 is 13 residues. Trimming cost V 4 bases and J 5 bases, with 8 bases left between them. The CDR3: CASSPQINEKLFF. CDR3 sequence (DNA): TGCGCCAGCAGCCCTCAGATAAATGAAAAACTGTTTTTT.

The rearrangement joins TRBV5-1 to TRBJ2-1; 13 nucleotides match TRBD2. Germline trimming cut 0 bases from V and 5 bases from J; bases unmatched to any gene: 5. Germline V gene lookup returns CDR1 SGHRS and CDR2 YFSETQ. The CDR3 loop spans 17 amino acids. CDR3 region: CASSLVTGTSGNNEQFF. CDR3 DNA sequence: TGCGCCAGCAGCTTGGTCACTGGGACTAGCGGGAACAATGAGCAGTTCTTC.

On this clone itself: Other DNA sequences in the sample encode the same CDR3. V is TRBV7-2 and J is TRBJ2-5, with 12 bases aligning to TRBD2. CDR1 and CDR2 from the germline V gene are SGHTA and FQGNSA. J was trimmed by 2 bases and V by 0 bases; bases with no gene match: 1. The CDR3 spans 16 residues. CDR3 sequence (DNA): TGTGCCAGCAGCTTAGCTGGGACTAGCGGGCAAGAGACCCAGTACTTC. Its translation: CASSLAGTSGQETQYF.

Worth noting for this clone: This CDR3 is also generated by other DNA sequences in the sample. The chain carries TRBV6-5 and TRBJ1-2, with 9 positions matching TRBD1. The CDR3 totals 14 residues. The germline V gene has CDR1 MNHEY and CDR2 SVGAGI. The trim removed 6 bases at V and 4 bases at J, leaving 6 bases unmatched. The CDR3, as DNA: TGTGCCAGCAGCTACCGGACAGGGGCCTATGGCTACACCTTC. This translates into CASSYRTGAYGYTF.

On this clone: Since a much larger clone is just one base distant, this may be a read error. The sample contains more than one DNA sequence encoding this CDR3. This chain joins TRBV9 and TRBJ1-2; TRBD1 might be the D (5 bases). CDR1 is SGDLS and CDR2 is YYNGEE in the germline V gene. The V gene lost 3 bases and the J gene lost 5 bases, with 17 bases spanning the gap. The CDR3 consists of 15 residues. CDR3 nucleotides: TGTGCCAGCAGCGCCGGGACGGCCCAATGGTATGGCTACACCTTC. Amino acids: CASSAGTAQWYGYTF.

Notes on this clone: Other DNA variants within this sample encode the same CDR3. The J gene is TRBJ1-6, the V gene TRBV27; unclear D gene. CDR3 size: 16 residues. CDR1 is MNHEY, CDR2 SMNVEV, per germline (reference sequence). V lost 3 bases and J 0 bases, leaving 9 bases between the germline ends. CDR3 residues: CASSLGTSSYNSPLHF. For the CDR3, the DNA is TGTGCCAGCAGTTTGGGCACAAGCTCCTATAATTCACCCCTCCACTTT.

Here the CDR3 reads CASSLGASAGGQETQYF. The CDR3 DNA sequence: TGTGCCAGCAGCTTAGGGGCCTCGGCAGGAGGTCAAGAGACCCAGTACTTC. The chain joins TRBV11-3 to TRBJ2-5; maybe TRBD2 (5 bases). CDR1 and CDR2 (germline): SGHNT, YENEEA. V shed 1 base and J shed 2 bases, with 17 bases lying between them. The CDR3 covers 17 residues. The whole variable domain, filled in from reference TRBV11-3 and TRBJ2-5, reads EAGVVQSPRYKIIEKKQPVAFWCNPISGHNTLYWYLQNLGQGPELLIRYENEEAVDDSQLPKDRFSAERLKGVDSTLKIQPAELGDSAVYLCASSLGASAGGQETQYFGPGTRLLVL.

CDR3 protein: CASLGSSYNEQFF. The CDR3 nucleotides read TGTGCCAGCCTGGGAAGCTCCTACAATGAGCAGTTCTTC. The genes are TRBV7-9 and TRBJ2-1; D is ambiguous. The CDR3 spans 13 residues. V lost 8 bases and J 0 bases, leaving 8 bases between the germline ends. The germline gives CDR1 SEHNR, CDR2 FQNEAQ (reference sequence).

This chain uses TRBV6-5 with TRBJ2-1, with 7 bases lining up with TRBD1. The CDR3 length is 12 residues. Looked up from germline, CDR1 is MNHEY and CDR2 is SVGAGI. J lost 10 bases, V lost 6 bases, and 6 bases had no gene match. The CDR3 here is CASSMNRGEQFF. CDR3 sequence (DNA): TGTGCCAGCAGCATGAACAGGGGAGAGCAGTTCTTC.